This T cell receptor beta chain was identified during a study of blood T cell repertoires in COVID-19. As for the study in general: Both acute and convalescent COVID-19 samples were obtained from the United States, Italy and Spain. The analysed material was cDNA or gDNA that came from T cells, B-cell-depleted T cells, or PBMCs.

In the study's own analysis: How many nucleated cells were present was estimated from reference gene primer amplification. The table came from immunoSEQ multiplex PCR; TCRdb's copy has only in-frame clones and leaves some out. That table is the source of V, J and clone size, and D and trimming were worked out from the DNA. The sample holds just over 650,000 clones, more than 80% seen once. This receptor was identified in a woman aged 18 to 35 with acute or convalescent COVID-19. Sequencing used peripheral blood.

CDR3 in amino acids: CASSFARPPQGNSPLHF. CDR3 bases: TGCGCCAGCAGCTTCGCGCGACCACCACAGGGGAATTCACCCCTCCACTTT. This chain links TRBV5-1 with TRBJ1-6; 7 positions agree with TRBD1. There are 17 residues in the CDR3. Trimming cost V 2 bases and J 7 bases; bases outside gene matches: 12. The V gene's germline CDR1 is SGHRS and CDR2 YFSETQ.